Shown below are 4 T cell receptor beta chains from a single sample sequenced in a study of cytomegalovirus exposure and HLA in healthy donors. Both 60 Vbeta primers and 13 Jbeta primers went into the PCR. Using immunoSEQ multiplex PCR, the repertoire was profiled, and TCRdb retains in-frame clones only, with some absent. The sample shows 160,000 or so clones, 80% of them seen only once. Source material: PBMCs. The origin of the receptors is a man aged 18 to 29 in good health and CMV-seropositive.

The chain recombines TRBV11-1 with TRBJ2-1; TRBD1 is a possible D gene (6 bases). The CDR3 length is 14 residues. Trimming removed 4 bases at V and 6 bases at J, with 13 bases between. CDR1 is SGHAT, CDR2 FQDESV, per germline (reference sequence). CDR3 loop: CASSWGTTGNEQFF. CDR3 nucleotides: TGTGCCAGCAGCTGGGGGACAACCGGCAATGAGCAGTTCTTC.

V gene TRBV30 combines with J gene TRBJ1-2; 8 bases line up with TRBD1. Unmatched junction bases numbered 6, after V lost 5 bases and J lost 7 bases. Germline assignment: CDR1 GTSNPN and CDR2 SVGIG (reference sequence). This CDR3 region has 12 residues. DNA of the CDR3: TGTGCCTGGCAGACAGGGGAGACTGGCTACACCTTC. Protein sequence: CAWQTGETGYTF.

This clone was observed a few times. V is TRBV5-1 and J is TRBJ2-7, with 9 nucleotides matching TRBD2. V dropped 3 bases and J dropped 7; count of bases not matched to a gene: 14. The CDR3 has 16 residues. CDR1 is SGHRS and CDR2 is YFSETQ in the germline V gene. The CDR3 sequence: CASSSSGTRASGEQYF. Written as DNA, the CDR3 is TGCGCCAGCAGCTCTAGCGGGACTCGCGCGAGTGGGGAGCAGTACTTC. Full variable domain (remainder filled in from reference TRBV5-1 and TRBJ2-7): KAGVTQTPRYLIKTRGQQVTLSCSPISGHRSVSWYQQTPGQGLQFLFEYFSETQRNKGNFPGRFSGRQFSNSRSEMNVSTLELGDSALYLCASSSSGTRASGEQYFGPGTRLTVT.

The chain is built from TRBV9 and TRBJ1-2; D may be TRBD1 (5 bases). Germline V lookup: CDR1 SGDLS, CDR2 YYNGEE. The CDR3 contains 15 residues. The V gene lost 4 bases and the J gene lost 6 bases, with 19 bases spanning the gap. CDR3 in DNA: TGTGCCAGCAGCCCCCAACGAACAGGACCGGATGGCTACACCTTC. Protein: CASSPQRTGPDGYTF.